This TCR beta chain emerged from a study of response to subunit inactivated influenza vaccine. CDR1 is MGHRA and CDR2 is YSYEKL in the germline V gene. Unmatched junction bases numbered 12, after V lost 0 bases and J lost 2 bases. This CDR3 has 18 residues. Broader study findings: The study's authors posited that every seasonal influenza vaccination enlists few new T cells.

This clonotype has only a few counts. Its antigen is currently unknown. In TCRdb, the RT-PCR reads were re-called with MiXCR into one record per CDR3 protein. The data contain a few hundred thousand distinct CDR3 sequences, around 9.9% of them singletons. The sequence derives from a man between 50 and 59 years old who received an inactivated influenza vaccine. V is TRBV4-1 and J is TRBJ2-5, with 7 nucleotides matching TRBD2. The sequenced sample was PBMCs from blood, obtained roughly 45 days after vaccination. CDR3 in DNA: TGCGCCAGCAGCCAAGAACATGATTTCTTCGGGGGGCAAGAGACCCAGTACTTC. It encodes CASSQEHDFFGGQETQYF.